One T cell receptor (beta chain) is described in this entry. Its antigen is as yet unknown. This specimen belongs to a study of beta chain features in type 1 diabetes. In the study overall: The examined sorted cells totaled around 100 million across samples. Overall study findings and caveats: A greater similarity of naive, central memory and Treg TCRB repertoires was seen among patients than among healthy donors.

Looked up from germline, CDR1 is SEHNR and CDR2 is FQNEAQ (reference sequence). V was shortened by 5 bases and J by 11 bases, with 24 bases between the two germline ends. This CDR3 has 15 amino acids. Sorting with CD45RO/CCR7/CD25/CD127/CD95/CD27 yielded naive, central memory, regulatory and stem-like memory CD4+ cells. Since all of the isolated RNA was reverse transcribed, expressed TCRB transcripts were what got sequenced. Repertoires were generated with immunoSEQ multiplex PCR, while TCRdb's copy carries only in-frame clones and drops some. The sample includes 250,000 to 300,000 clones, 8% of them seen just once.

This chain joins TRBV7-9 and TRBJ1-1; a weak D match, TRBD1 (6 bases). Sequenced material: central memory CD4+ T cells from blood. The TCR was taken from a woman aged 18-35 years in good health. The CDR3 loop is CASSPQMGNRVEAFF. CDR3 DNA sequence: TGTGCCAGCAGCCCACAAATGGGGAACAGGGTCGAGGCTTTCTTT.